Below, 6 T cell receptor beta chains from the same sample are listed, as sequenced in a study of identical twins. TCRdb ran MiXCR on the 5' RACE reads and lists one entry per CDR3 protein. The repertoire holds 690,000 or so distinct CDR3 sequences, with approximately 6.1% as singletons. Sequencing used naive T cells sorted from blood. All receptors come from a man between 18 and 35 years old in good health.

This clonotype was observed many times. This chain joins TRBV27 and TRBJ2-1; 8 positions agree with TRBD2. The CDR3 runs to 15 residues. J was trimmed by 10 bases and V by 6 bases; bases with no gene match: 14. The V gene's germline CDR1 is MNHEY and CDR2 SMNVEV (reference sequence). CDR3 coding DNA: TGTGCCAGCAGGGAAGGACTAGCTGATCTGGACGAGCAGTTCTTC. Its translation: CASREGLADLDEQFF.

This rearrangement joins TRBV6-5 to TRBJ1-5, with a possible D match to TRBD1 (6 bases). Germline lookup yields CDR1 MNHEY and CDR2 SVGAGI. The CDR3 has 16 residues. V was pared by 0 bases and J by 4 bases, with 13 bases between. The CDR3 loop reads CASSYSIRGGNQPQHF. CDR3 in DNA: TGTGCCAGCAGTTACTCGATAAGAGGGGGGAATCAGCCCCAGCATTTT.

This clonotype was found many times. The chain joins TRBV12-3 or TRBV12-4 to TRBJ1-1; TRBD1 agrees at 10 bases. The J segment lost 11 bases and the V segment lost 6 bases, leaving 12 bases of the junction unmatched. The CDR3 runs to 14 residues. CDR3 protein: CASSRSAPGQGAFF. The DNA of the CDR3 is TGTGCCAGCAGCCGGAGTGCTCCGGGACAGGGGGCTTTCTTT.

The chain is built from TRBV3-1 and TRBJ1-6; tentative D call: TRBD1 (6 bases). In germline, CDR1 is LGHDT, CDR2 YNNKEL (reference sequence). V shed 1 base and J shed 9 bases, with 10 bases lying between them. The CDR3 totals 14 residues. CDR3 protein: CASSQVTGTSPLHF. The CDR3 DNA sequence: TGTGCCAGCAGCCAAGTCACAGGGACTTCACCCCTCCACTTT.

This clonotype was counted only a few times. The gene calls are TRBV2 and TRBJ2-7; weak D call: TRBD1 (6 bases). V was pared by 4 bases and J by 7 bases, with 11 bases between. The CDR3 extends over 12 amino acids. The germline V gene has CDR1 SNHLY and CDR2 FYNNEI. CDR3 in amino acids: CASSAGVREQYF. The DNA of the CDR3 is TGTGCCAGCAGTGCAGGGGTTAGGGAGCAGTACTTC.

This clonotype came up many times. The V call is TRBV29-1, the J call TRBJ2-7; 7 bases are a match to TRBD2. In germline, CDR1 is SQVTM, CDR2 ANQGSEA. The V and J ends lost 6 bases and 2 bases, in that order; junction bases with no gene match: 10. The CDR3 totals 14 residues. This CDR3 reads CSVGRSSGTYEQYF. DNA for the CDR3: TGCAGCGTAGGGAGGTCTAGCGGAACCTACGAGCAGTACTTC.